Presented here are 27 T cell receptor beta chains from one specimen sequenced in a study of T cell responses to AZD1222 COVID-19 vaccine. Profiled with immunoSEQ multiplex PCR; TCRdb holds only in-frame clones, not every one. The table shows approximately 68,000 clones, with approximately 89% occurring only once. Sequenced here: peripheral blood, sampled on day 0 of AZD1222 vaccination. The receptors were gathered from an adult in good health.

This clone was observed a few times. The genes are TRBV30 and TRBJ2-7; D might be TRBD2 (5 bases). Germline V gene data show CDR1 as GTSNPN and CDR2 as SVGIG (reference sequence). This CDR3 has 14 residues. V lost 2 bases and J lost 3, with 14 bases in between. The CDR3 sequence is CAWSQVGVIYEQYF. CDR3 bases: TGTGCCTGGAGTCAGGTGGGAGTGATCTACGAGCAGTACTTC.

The chain employs TRBV9 and TRBJ2-1; D assignment may be TRBD1 or TRBD2 (5 bases each). Trimming took 4 bases from V and 2 from J, leaving 13 bases between them. CDR1 SGDLS and CDR2 YYNGEE come from the germline V gene. There are 15 residues in the CDR3. Here the CDR3 DNA reads TGTGCCAGCAGCCCAAGGGACGCTCCCTACAATGAGCAGTTCTTC. Translating gives CASSPRDAPYNEQFF.

This clone was observed a few times. The V call is TRBV7-2, the J call TRBJ1-1; D not certain. Trimming left V 4 bases short and J 6 bases short, with 24 bases between. Per germline, CDR1 SGHTA and CDR2 FQGNSA. This CDR3 spans 17 amino acids. The CDR3: CASSSDPGVQHLAEAFF. The CDR3, as DNA: TGTGCCAGCAGCTCCGACCCCGGGGTACAACATCTCGCTGAAGCTTTCTTT.

The chain uses TRBV19 and TRBJ2-1; 12 bases agree with TRBD2. The V and J ends lost 1 base and 8 bases, in that order; junction bases with no gene match: 6. The CDR3 length is 16 residues. The V gene's germline CDR1 is LNHDA and CDR2 SQIVND (reference sequence). The CDR3 nucleotides are TGTGCCAGTAGTATAGGATGGACTAGCGGGAACCATGAGCAGTTCTTC. Translating it yields CASSIGWTSGNHEQFF.

The J gene is TRBJ2-7, the V gene TRBV15, with 7 bases fitting TRBD1. Trimming cost V 2 bases and J 3 bases; bases outside gene matches: 10. There are 16 residues in the CDR3. The germline V gene has CDR1 LNHNV and CDR2 YYDKDF (reference sequence). The DNA for the CDR3 is TGTGCCACCAGCAGACCCCCCCCAGGGGGTTTCTACGAGCAGTACTTC. This translates into CATSRPPPGGFYEQYF.

In this sample, this clone turned up a few times. V is TRBV20-1 and J is TRBJ1-4; the D is unclear. V was pared by 5 bases and J by 7 bases, with 5 bases between. The CDR3 is 10 residues long. The germline gives CDR1 DFQATT, CDR2 SNEGSKA (reference sequence). CDR3 nucleotides: TGCAGTGCTGGAGGTGAAAAACTGTTTTTT. Protein product: CSAGGEKLFF.

This chain links TRBV28 with TRBJ2-2; D ambiguous. V gave up 2 bases and J gave up 1 base, with 5 bases separating them. The CDR3 has 14 residues. From germline, CDR1 is MDHEN and CDR2 SYDVKM. CDR3 sequence reads: CASSLRLNTGELFF. CDR3 nucleotides: TGTGCCAGCAGTTTACGGCTGAACACCGGGGAGCTGTTTTTT.

This clone was counted only a few times. This chain links TRBV18 with TRBJ1-4; tentatively, D is TRBD1 (6 bases). Germline V gene lookup returns CDR1 KGHSH and CDR2 LQKENI. This CDR3 spans 16 amino acids. V was trimmed by 2 bases and J by 0 bases, leaving 10 bases between them. CDR3 sequence: CASSPNRVATNEKLFF. The CDR3 coding sequence is TGTGCCAGCTCACCAAACAGGGTCGCAACTAATGAAAAACTGTTTTTT.

This rearrangement joins TRBV6-6 to TRBJ2-3, with 13 bases that match TRBD2. This CDR3 comprises 16 residues. Germline assignment: CDR1 MNHNY and CDR2 SVGAGI (reference sequence). V lost 5 bases to trimming and J lost 8 bases; unmatched junction nucleotides: 10. In DNA form, the CDR3 reads TGTGCCAGCAGTCCAGGACTAGCGGGGGCCCCAGGTACGCAGTATTTT. Translated: CASSPGLAGAPGTQYF.

The chain recombines TRBV27 with TRBJ2-7, with D unresolved. Trimming removed 0 bases at V and 5 bases at J, with 5 bases between. This CDR3 region has 12 residues. CDR1 and CDR2 from the germline V gene are MNHEY and SMNVEV (reference sequence). CDR3 region: CASSLSVHEQYF. DNA of the CDR3: TGTGCCAGCAGTTTATCCGTACACGAGCAGTACTTC.

The V call is TRBV4-1, the J call TRBJ2-5, with 8 bases fitting TRBD2. The CDR3 is 15 amino acids. Germline values: CDR1 MGHRA, CDR2 YSYEKL. Germline trimming cut 3 bases from V and 4 bases from J; bases unmatched to any gene: 7. The CDR3 nucleotides read TGCGCCAGCAGCCAGGCCGGACTAGCTGGAGAGACCCAGTACTTC. Its translation is CASSQAGLAGETQYF.

V gene TRBV7-2 combines with J gene TRBJ2-7, with unresolved D. V was clipped by 1 base and J by 7 bases, with 14 bases between them. From germline, CDR1 is SGHTA and CDR2 FQGNSA. The CDR3 covers 14 residues. CDR3 sequence: CASSLVVLIGEQYF. The CDR3 DNA is TGTGCCAGCAGCTTAGTAGTTCTAATAGGAGAGCAGTACTTC.

V gene TRBV30 combines with J gene TRBJ2-7; 9 bases map to TRBD2. CDR1 is GTSNPN, CDR2 SVGIG, per germline (reference sequence). Unmatched junction bases numbered 13, after V lost 1 base and J lost 3 bases. The CDR3 contains 17 residues. CDR3 loop: CAWSAPTLAGLHYEQYF. CDR3 DNA sequence: TGTGCCTGGAGTGCCCCAACCCTAGCGGGGCTGCACTACGAGCAGTACTTC.

The rearrangement joins TRBV11-2 to TRBJ2-3; D gene ambiguous. Germline V gene data show CDR1 as SGHAT and CDR2 as FQNNGV. V dropped 1 base and J dropped 6 bases, with 11 bases sitting between them. The length of the CDR3 is 14 residues. The CDR3 bases are TGTGCCAGCAGCTTAGTCAATGGTCGGGATACGCAGTATTTT. Its translation is CASSLVNGRDTQYF. Using reference TRBV11-2 and TRBJ2-3 for the parts outside the CDR3, the full variable domain is EAGVAQSPRYKIIEKRQSVAFWCNPISGHATLYWYQQILGQGPKLLIQFQNNGVVDDSQLPKDRFSAERLKGVDSTLKIQPAKLEDSAVYLCASSLVNGRDTQYFGPGTRLTVL.

This chain links TRBV6-5 with TRBJ2-7; D is possibly TRBD1 (6 bases). CDR3 size: 14 residues. V lost 5 bases and J lost 2, with 13 bases in between. CDR1 MNHEY and CDR2 SVGAGI come from the germline V gene. This CDR3 reads CASSRSTGPYEQYF. The CDR3 coding sequence is TGTGCCAGCAGTAGGTCGACAGGTCCCTACGAGCAGTACTTC.

J is TRBJ2-3 and V is TRBV7-6, with 7 bases identical to TRBD1. Losses at the gene ends were 5 bases for V and 3 bases for J; bases not matched to a gene: 11. Germline CDR1 reads SGHVS; CDR2 reads FNYEAQ. This CDR3 comprises 16 residues. The CDR3 DNA reads TGTGCCAGCAGCCGGGGCTCAGGGGGTCGAACAGATACGCAGTATTTT. Residues: CASSRGSGGRTDTQYF.

Written as DNA, the CDR3 is TGTGCCAGCAGCCAGACAGGGGGCTCGACTGAAGCTTTCTTT. This codes for CASSQTGGSTEAFF. The rearrangement uses TRBV3-1 (or the pseudogene TRBV3-2) and TRBJ1-1, with 10 positions matching TRBD1. This CDR3 spans 14 amino acids. V was pared by 3 bases and J by 5 bases, with 3 bases of the junction left unmatched. CDR1 is LGHDT and CDR2 is YNNKEL in the germline V gene (reference sequence).

This clone was recorded a few times. Sequence at one end of the junction differs from germline and may be a read error. CDR3 loop: CASSIFSGYEQYF. CDR3 sequence (DNA): TGTGCTAGCAGCATATTTTCGGGCTACGAGCAGTACTTC. This chain uses TRBV7-7 with TRBJ2-7; D not certain. The CDR3 has 13 residues. Germline assignment: CDR1 SSHAT and CDR2 FNYEAQ (reference sequence).

This clone was seen a single time. The chain has TRBV20-1 and TRBJ2-7, with 13 bases lining up with TRBD2. CDR3 length equals 14 residues. The V gene's germline CDR1 is DFQATT and CDR2 SNEGSKA (reference sequence). The V gene end was trimmed by 3 bases and the J gene end by 5 bases; junction bases not matched to a gene: 4. The CDR3 is CSASWTSGGDEQYF. The DNA of the CDR3 is TGCAGTGCTAGTTGGACTAGCGGGGGTGACGAGCAGTACTTC.

This chain links TRBV18 with TRBJ2-7, with 8 bases matching TRBD1. V lost 2 bases to trimming and J lost 5 bases; unmatched junction nucleotides: 5. This CDR3 comprises 14 residues. CDR1 is KGHSH, CDR2 LQKENI, per germline. The CDR3 DNA sequence: TGTGCCAGCTCACCAGGACAGGGTCCCCACGAGCAGTACTTC. This gives the protein CASSPGQGPHEQYF.

CDR3 bases: TGTGCCAGCAGCTCAACTACAGGGAGTTCACCCCTCCACTTT. This encodes CASSSTTGSSPLHF. The chain recombines TRBV2 with TRBJ1-6, with D maybe TRBD1 (6 bases). Germline V lookup: CDR1 SNHLY, CDR2 FYNNEI. V was cut by 6 bases and J by 9 bases, with 15 bases left in between. The CDR3 is 14 amino acids.

This chain joins TRBV13 and TRBJ2-2, with a possible D match to TRBD1 (5 bases). V lost 0 bases and J 4 bases, leaving 9 bases between the germline ends. CDR1 and CDR2 (germline): PRHDT, FYEKMQ (reference sequence). The CDR3 sequence is 15 residues long. The CDR3 coding sequence is TGTGCCAGCAGCTTAGGGGCCAGGGCCACCGGGGAGCTGTTTTTT. Translated: CASSLGARATGELFF. The entire variable domain, with the rest obtained from reference TRBV13 and TRBJ2-2, is as follows: AAGVIQSPRHLIKEKRETATLKCYPIPRHDTVYWYQQGPGQDPQFLISFYEKMQSDKGSIPDRFSAQQFSDYHSELNMSSLELGDSALYFCASSLGARATGELFFGEGSRLTVL.

The chain employs TRBV20-1 and TRBJ2-4; tentatively, D is TRBD2 (5 bases). V gave up 3 bases and J gave up 5 bases, with 23 bases separating them. The CDR3 loop spans 17 amino acids. In germline, CDR1 is DFQATT, CDR2 SNEGSKA (reference sequence). For the CDR3, the DNA is TGCAGTGCTAGTTATCGACGAGACTACCCGGAAGAAAACATTCAGTACTTC. Translation: CSASYRRDYPEENIQYF.

The chain has TRBV5-6 and TRBJ1-3; D ambiguous. Trimming left V 1 base short and J 0 bases short, with 5 bases between. Germline CDR1 is SGHDT and CDR2 is YYEEEE. The CDR3 covers 14 residues. CDR3 bases: TGTGCCAGCAGCTTGACCTTCTCTGGAAACACCATATATTTT. It is translated as CASSLTFSGNTIYF.

The chain joins TRBV7-2 to TRBJ2-5; 7 bases map to TRBD1. The germline V gene encodes CDR1 SGHTA and CDR2 FQGNSA. The V and J ends lost 6 bases and 6 bases, in that order; junction bases with no gene match: 10. The CDR3 runs to 14 residues. The CDR3 region is CASSPDRLRQTQYF. CDR3 nucleotide sequence: TGTGCCAGCAGTCCGGACAGGTTGCGTCAGACCCAGTACTTC.

The V and J genes are TRBV7-8 and TRBJ1-1, with TRBD1 matching over 8 bases. The CDR3 length is 14 residues. From germline, CDR1 is SGHVS and CDR2 FQNEAQ. Trimming took 3 bases from V and 5 from J; bases not matched to a gene: 5. CDR3 residues: CASSFRGLGTEAFF. CDR3 in DNA: TGTGCCAGCAGCTTCAGGGGGCTCGGAACTGAAGCTTTCTTT.

In its sample, this clone was seen once. The rearrangement uses TRBV4-1 and TRBJ1-2; D not certain. The germline CDR1 and CDR2 sequences are MGHRA and YSYEKL. The CDR3 runs 14 residues. V was trimmed by 1 base and J by 5 bases, leaving 11 bases between them. The chain's CDR3 is CASSQVRRLYGYTF. Written as DNA, the CDR3 is TGCGCCAGCAGCCAAGTCAGGCGGCTTTATGGCTACACCTTC.